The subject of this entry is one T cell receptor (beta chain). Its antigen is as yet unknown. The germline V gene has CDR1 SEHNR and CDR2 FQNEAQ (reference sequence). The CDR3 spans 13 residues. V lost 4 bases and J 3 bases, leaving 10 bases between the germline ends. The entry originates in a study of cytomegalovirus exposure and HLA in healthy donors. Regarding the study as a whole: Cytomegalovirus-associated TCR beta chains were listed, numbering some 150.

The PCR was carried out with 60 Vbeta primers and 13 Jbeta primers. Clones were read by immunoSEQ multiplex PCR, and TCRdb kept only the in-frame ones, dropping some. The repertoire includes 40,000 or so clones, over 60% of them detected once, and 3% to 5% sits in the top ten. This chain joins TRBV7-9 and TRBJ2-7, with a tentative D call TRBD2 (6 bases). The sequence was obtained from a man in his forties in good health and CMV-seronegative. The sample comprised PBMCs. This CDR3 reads CASSSGRNYEQYF. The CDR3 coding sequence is TGTGCCAGCAGCTCTGGGAGGAACTACGAGCAGTACTTC.